This TCR beta chain stems from a study of T cell clones after liver transplantation. After removal of 7 bases from V and 4 bases from J, the junction contained 8 bases not matched to a gene. CDR1 and CDR2 (germline): SGHTA, FQGTGA. This CDR3 contains 16 residues. Clones were sequenced by immunoSEQ multiplex PCR, and TCRdb holds only the in-frame ones, with some missing. The table includes over 100,000 clones, roughly four fifths detected once. The chain uses TRBV7-3 and TRBJ2-2; TRBD2 agrees at 11 bases. This TCR was sampled from a human donor who received a liver transplant. The material sequenced was CD4+ T cells from blood, taken before liver transplant. The CDR3, as DNA: TGTGCCAGCACCCCCGCTAGCGGGGGGCCCACCGGGGAGCTGTTTTTT. It yields the protein CASTPASGGPTGELFF.